This is a list of T cell receptor beta chains from one sample in a study. A single record per CDR3 protein comes from TCRdb applying MiXCR to the 5' RACE reads. The sample consists of 45,000 to 55,000 distinct CDR3 sequences, around 25% of them appearing once. Sequences were obtained from tumor-infiltrating naive CD4+ T cells sorted from the breast tumor. The receptors derive from a female donor with breast cancer. Both conserved end residues are part of each CDR3. D genes are given only for firm matches. Part of the rows lack a size; the others show once, few, many or a class for expanded clones.

size	J	V	D	CDR3
many	TRBJ1-4	TRBV7-2	TRBD1	CASSRDRGQKLFF
NA	TRBJ2-1	TRBV5-1	TRBD2	CASSTLAGGRDEQFF
few	TRBJ1-2	TRBV6-2/TRBV6-3	TRBD1	CASSYFGTAPYGYTF
NA	TRBJ2-1	TRBV5-1	TRBD2	CASSVSGGWNEQFF
few	TRBJ2-1	TRBV12-3/TRBV12-4	TRBD1	CASSTPGTGGFNEQFF
NA	TRBJ2-2	TRBV20-1	NA	CSARDGVGTSTGELFF
many	TRBJ1-5	TRBV5-1	NA	CASSLGGHQPQHF
NA	TRBJ1-1	TRBV5-5	TRBD1	CASSSTGNFITTHTEAFF
many	TRBJ1-2	TRBV20-1	NA	CSARFGGIGYTF
NA	TRBJ1-2	TRBV18	TRBD1	CASSLDRADYGYTF
few	TRBJ2-7	TRBV7-2	NA	CASSLNQAYEQYF
NA	TRBJ2-6	TRBV5-4	NA	CASSYPTGFISGANVLTF
few	TRBJ2-1	TRBV7-9	NA	CASSSHLRQVYNEQFF
NA	TRBJ2-3	TRBV14	TRBD1	CASSPGQGMGDTQYF
few	TRBJ1-4	TRBV9	NA	CASSPRTATNEKLFF
NA	TRBJ2-1	TRBV20-1	TRBD2	CSAVTSDFYNEQFF
NA	TRBJ1-6	TRBV3-1	NA	CASGPGQTVNSPLHF
NA	TRBJ1-1	TRBV5-1	NA	CASSLWDTATEAFF
medium-sized	TRBJ1-3	TRBV10-3	NA	CAIKDSQGNTIYF
few	TRBJ1-3	TRBV6-1	NA	CASSGIRGAGAGNTIYF
NA	TRBJ2-5	TRBV11-2	TRBD1	CASSLGTGRETQYF
many	TRBJ2-7	TRBV4-3	TRBD2	CASSQAGGPYEQYF
NA	TRBJ2-7	TRBV5-1	NA	CASSPRLLTDEQYF
NA	TRBJ1-3	TRBV12-3/TRBV12-4	NA	CASSSYNSGNTIYF
few	TRBJ1-1	TRBV29-1	NA	CSGGRGTEAFF
NA	TRBJ2-3	TRBV12-3/TRBV12-4	NA	CASSLRGGPDTQYF
NA	TRBJ2-7	TRBV29-1	NA	CSVDGPTSDEQYF
once	TRBJ2-3	TRBV20-1	NA	CSARSIRSSTDTQYF
NA	TRBJ2-7	TRBV7-2	NA	CASSARFTGLTYEQYF
many	TRBJ1-2	TRBV12-3/TRBV12-4	NA	CASSGGYGYTF
many	TRBJ2-1	TRBV10-3	NA	CAISELRLNSYNEQFF
NA	TRBJ2-3	TRBV18	NA	CASSPSQGTDTQYF
once	TRBJ2-7	TRBV7-9	NA	CASSAGRAPTYEQYF